One sample yielded the 4 T cell receptor beta chains listed below, sequenced in a study of molecular identifiers for immune sequencing clone quantification. One entry per CDR3 protein results from TCRdb running MiXCR on the PCR reads. Altogether nearly 650,000 distinct CDR3 sequences are present, around 25% being singletons, with the ten largest covering about 0.81%. Sequencing was performed on naive CD8+ T cells from blood, with Jurkat cell RNA spiked in. Indicated subset: FACS-sorted CD8+CD4-CCR7+CD45RA+ naive T cells. Receptors were obtained from a human donor in good health. Some libraries in this study had Jurkat cell RNA spiked in.

V usage is TRBV27 and J usage is TRBJ2-7; tentatively, D is TRBD1 or TRBD2 (6 bases each). The CDR3 consists of 14 residues. Germline CDR1 reads MNHEY; CDR2 reads SMNVEV (reference sequence). Trimming cost V 3 bases and J 6 bases, with 15 bases left between them. In nucleotides, the CDR3 is TGTGCCAGCAGTTTCGTGACAGGAGGGTTCGAGCAGTACTTC. The encoded protein is CASSFVTGGFEQYF.

In its sample, this clonotype was seen many times. The chain couples TRBV12-3 or TRBV12-4 to TRBJ2-5; a possible D gene is TRBD2 (5 bases). The CDR3 totals 14 residues. Trimming pared 5 bases from V and 5 bases from J, leaving 15 bases between. CDR3 nucleotides: TGTGCCAGCAGTCTAACTAGTATTGGGGAGACCCAGTACTTC. Translated: CASSLTSIGETQYF.

The table lists this clonotype with a few counts. V usage is TRBV7-2 and J usage is TRBJ2-1; 12 nucleotides line up with TRBD2. J gave up 7 bases and V 6 bases, and 10 bases lay outside the gene matches. From germline, CDR1 is SGHTA and CDR2 FQGNSA. This CDR3 has 16 amino acids. In DNA, the CDR3 is TGTGCCAGCAGGCCACCTAGCGGGGGGGCCGATAATGAGCAGTTCTTC. Protein product: CASRPPSGGADNEQFF.

In this sample, this clonotype turned up many times. The rearrangement uses TRBV4-1 and TRBJ2-7, with a possible D match to TRBD2 (6 bases). The length of the CDR3 is 14 residues. The germline CDR1 and CDR2 sequences are MGHRA and YSYEKL. V lost 0 bases and J 5 bases, leaving 11 bases between the germline ends. CDR3 sequence reads: CASSQDEGRNEQYF. DNA of the CDR3: TGCGCCAGCAGCCAAGATGAGGGGAGGAACGAGCAGTACTTC.